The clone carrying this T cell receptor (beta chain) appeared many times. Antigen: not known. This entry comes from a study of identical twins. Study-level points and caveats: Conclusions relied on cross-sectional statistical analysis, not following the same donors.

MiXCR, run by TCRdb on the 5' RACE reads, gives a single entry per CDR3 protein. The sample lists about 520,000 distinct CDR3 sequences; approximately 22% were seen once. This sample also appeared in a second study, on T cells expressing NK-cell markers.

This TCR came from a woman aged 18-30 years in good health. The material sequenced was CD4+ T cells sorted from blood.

The CDR3 DNA reads TGCGCCAGCAGCTTGAGGAACGGTTATACAGATACGCAGTATTTT. Its translation: CASSLRNGYTDTQYF. The gene calls are TRBV5-1 and TRBJ2-3, with D hard to call. The germline V and J ends were trimmed by 1 base and 3 bases, with 12 bases remaining between them. CDR1 and CDR2 from the germline V gene are SGHRS and YFSETQ. CDR3 length: 15 amino acids.